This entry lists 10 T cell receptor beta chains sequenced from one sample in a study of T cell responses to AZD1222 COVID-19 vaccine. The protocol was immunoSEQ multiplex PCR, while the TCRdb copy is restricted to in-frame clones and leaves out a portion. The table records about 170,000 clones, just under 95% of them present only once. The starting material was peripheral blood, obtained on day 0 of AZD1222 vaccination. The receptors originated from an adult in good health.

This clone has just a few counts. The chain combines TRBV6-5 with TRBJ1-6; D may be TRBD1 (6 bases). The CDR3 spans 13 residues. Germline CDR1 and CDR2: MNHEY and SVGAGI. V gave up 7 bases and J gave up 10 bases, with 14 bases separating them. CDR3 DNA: TGTGCCAGCAAATACGACAGGCAATCACCCCTCCACTTT. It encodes CASKYDRQSPLHF.

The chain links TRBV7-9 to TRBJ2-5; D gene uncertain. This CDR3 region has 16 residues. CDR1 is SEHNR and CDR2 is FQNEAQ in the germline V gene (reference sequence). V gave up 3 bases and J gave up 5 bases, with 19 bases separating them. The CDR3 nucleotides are TGTGCCAGCAGCTTTCGCAAAGGGATAACCGGGGAGACCCAGTACTTC. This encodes CASSFRKGITGETQYF. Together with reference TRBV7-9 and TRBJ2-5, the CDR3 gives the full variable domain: DTGVSQNPRHKITKRGQNVTFRCDPISEHNRLYWYRQTLGQGPEFLTYFQNEAQLEKSRLLSDRFSAERPKGSFSTLEIQRTEQGDSAMYLCASSFRKGITGETQYFGPGTRLLVL.

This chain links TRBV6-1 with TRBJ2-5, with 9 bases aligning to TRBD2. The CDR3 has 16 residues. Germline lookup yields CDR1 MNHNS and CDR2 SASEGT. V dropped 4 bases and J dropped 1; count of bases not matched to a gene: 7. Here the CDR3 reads CASSGLAGASQETQYF. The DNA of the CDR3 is TGTGCCAGCAGTGGGTTAGCGGGGGCTTCCCAAGAGACCCAGTACTTC.

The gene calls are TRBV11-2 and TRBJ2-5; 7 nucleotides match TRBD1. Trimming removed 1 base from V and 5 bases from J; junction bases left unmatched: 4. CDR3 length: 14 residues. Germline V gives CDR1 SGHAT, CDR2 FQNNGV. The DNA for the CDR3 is TGTGCCAGCAGCTTAGTAGACAGGGTGGAGACCCAGTACTTC. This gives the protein CASSLVDRVETQYF. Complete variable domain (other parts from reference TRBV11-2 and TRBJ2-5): EAGVAQSPRYKIIEKRQSVAFWCNPISGHATLYWYQQILGQGPKLLIQFQNNGVVDDSQLPKDRFSAERLKGVDSTLKIQPAKLEDSAVYLCASSLVDRVETQYFGPGTRLLVL.

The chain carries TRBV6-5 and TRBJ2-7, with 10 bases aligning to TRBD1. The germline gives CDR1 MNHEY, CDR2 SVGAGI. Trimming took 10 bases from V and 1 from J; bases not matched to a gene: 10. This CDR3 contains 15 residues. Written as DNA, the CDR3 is TGTGCCATTCTAGAACCGGGACAGGGGTCCTACGAGCAGTACTTC. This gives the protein CAILEPGQGSYEQYF.

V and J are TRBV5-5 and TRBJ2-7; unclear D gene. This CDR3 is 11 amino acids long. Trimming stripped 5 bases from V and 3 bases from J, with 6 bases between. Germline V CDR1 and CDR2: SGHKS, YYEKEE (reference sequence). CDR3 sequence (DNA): TGTGCCAGCAGTTTTAGCTACGAGCAGTACTTC. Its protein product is CASSFSYEQYF. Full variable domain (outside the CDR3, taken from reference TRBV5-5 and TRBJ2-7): DAGVTQSPTHLIKTRGQQVTLRCSPISGHKSVSWYQQVLGQGPQFIFQYYEKEERGRGNFPDRFSARQFPNYSSELNVNALLLGDSALYLCASSFSYEQYFGPGTRLTVT.

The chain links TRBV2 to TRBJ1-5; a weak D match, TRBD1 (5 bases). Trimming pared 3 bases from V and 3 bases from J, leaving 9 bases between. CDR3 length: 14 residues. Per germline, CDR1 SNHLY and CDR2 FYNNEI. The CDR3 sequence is CASSDQGLNQPQHF. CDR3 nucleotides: TGTGCCAGCAGTGATCAGGGACTCAATCAGCCCCAGCATTTT.

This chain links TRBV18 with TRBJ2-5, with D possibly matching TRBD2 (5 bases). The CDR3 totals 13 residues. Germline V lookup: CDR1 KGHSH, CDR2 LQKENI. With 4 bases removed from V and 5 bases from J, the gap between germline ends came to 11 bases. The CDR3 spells CASSLRRTETQYF. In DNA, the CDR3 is TGTGCCAGCTCACTCAGGAGGACGGAGACCCAGTACTTC.

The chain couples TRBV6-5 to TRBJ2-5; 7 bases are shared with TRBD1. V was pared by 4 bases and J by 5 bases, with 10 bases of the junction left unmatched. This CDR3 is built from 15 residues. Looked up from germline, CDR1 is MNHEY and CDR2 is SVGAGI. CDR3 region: CASSSGTGARETQYF. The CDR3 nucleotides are TGTGCCAGCAGTTCCGGAACAGGGGCACGGGAGACCCAGTACTTC.

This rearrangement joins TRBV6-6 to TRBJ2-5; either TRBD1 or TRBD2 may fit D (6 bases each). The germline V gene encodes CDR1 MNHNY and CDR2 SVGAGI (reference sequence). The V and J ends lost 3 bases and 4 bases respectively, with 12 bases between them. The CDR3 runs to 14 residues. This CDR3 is CASSYGGRGETQYF. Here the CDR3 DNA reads TGTGCCAGCAGTTATGGGGGGCGAGGAGAGACCCAGTACTTC.